The 5 T cell receptor beta chains listed next were all sequenced from one sample in a study of T-cell memory formation after mild COVID-19. TCRdb processed the 5' RACE reads anew with MiXCR; each CDR3 protein has one entry. In the table there are roughly 480,000 distinct CDR3 sequences, about 23% of which are singletons. Specimen: PBMCs or a T cell subset sorted from them (not recorded which). The receptor source for this set is an adult woman who had mild COVID-19 (a few samples of this study predate the infection). Cell type and time point are not known.

The chain has TRBV20-1 and TRBJ2-7; 10 bases match TRBD1. Germline CDR1 DFQATT, CDR2 SNEGSKA (reference sequence). The CDR3 totals 16 residues. V was clipped by 4 bases and J by 3 bases; unmatched bases: 12. The CDR3 DNA follows: TGCAGTGCTACAAACCGGGACAGGGGCCTAAGCTACGAGCAGTACTTC. Encoded protein: CSATNRDRGLSYEQYF.

The chain uses TRBV30 and TRBJ1-1, with D unclear. Germline V lookup: CDR1 GTSNPN, CDR2 SVGIG (reference sequence). The CDR3 consists of 12 residues. V lost 5 bases and J 2 bases, leaving 9 bases between the germline ends. CDR3: CAWGIINTEAFF. The CDR3 DNA reads TGTGCCTGGGGAATAATCAACACTGAAGCTTTCTTT.

This clonotype has more than one count but fewer than ten. The V and J genes are TRBV27 and TRBJ2-3; no clear D. Between the trimmed V and J ends, which lost 3 bases and 5 bases, there was a span of 12 bases. The CDR3 runs 14 residues. The germline CDR1 and CDR2 sequences are MNHEY and SMNVEV (reference sequence). The CDR3 region has the DNA TGTGCCAGCAGTTTCGCAGCCCCACTAGATACGCAGTATTTT. Its translation: CASSFAAPLDTQYF.

This chain connects TRBV12-3 or TRBV12-4 to TRBJ2-5; 12 nucleotides align to TRBD2. The ends lost 7 bases at V and 4 bases at J; junction bases unmatched: 10. The CDR3 is 16 residues long. As DNA, the CDR3 is TGTGCCAGCACCCTCCTAGCGGGAGGGCCCACAGAGACCCAGTACTTC. Protein product: CASTLLAGGPTETQYF.

The chain couples TRBV10-3 to TRBJ2-7, with 10 bases fitting TRBD1. CDR3 length equals 15 residues. J lost 3 bases, V lost 8 bases, and 10 bases had no gene match. Germline CDR1 and CDR2: ENHRY and SYGVKD. CDR3 in DNA: TGTGCCATCGGCGGGACAGGGGTTTCATTCTACGAGCAGTACTTC. Translated, it gives CAIGGTGVSFYEQYF.